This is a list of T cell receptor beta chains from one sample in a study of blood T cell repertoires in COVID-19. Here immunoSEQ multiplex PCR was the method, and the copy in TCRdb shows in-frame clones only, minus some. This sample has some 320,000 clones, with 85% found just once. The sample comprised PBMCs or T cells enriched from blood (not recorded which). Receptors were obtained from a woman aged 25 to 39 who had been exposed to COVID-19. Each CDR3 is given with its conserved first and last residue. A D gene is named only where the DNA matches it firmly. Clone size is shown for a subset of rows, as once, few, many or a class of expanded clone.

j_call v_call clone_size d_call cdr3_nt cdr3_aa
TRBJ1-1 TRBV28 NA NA TGTGCCAGCAGTTTGCTAGGAGCCGGCTCTACCTTGAACACTGAAGCTTTCTTT CASSLLGAGSTLNTEAFF
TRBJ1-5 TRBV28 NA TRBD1 TGTGCCAGCAGGACCCCGACAGGGCTTCAGCCCCAGCATTTT CASRTPTGLQPQHF
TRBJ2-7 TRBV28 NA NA TGTGCCAGCAAGGGGCAATCTTTTGGGCAATTTTACGAGCAGTACTTC CASKGQSFGQFYEQYF
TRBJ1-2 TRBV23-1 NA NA TGCGCCAGCAGTCAACCCCATCTGCCCCATCAGACAGATAACTATGGCTACACCTTC CASSQPHLPHQTDNYGYTF
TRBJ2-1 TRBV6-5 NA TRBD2 TGTGCCAGCAGTTCCGGACTAGCGGGATACAATGAGCAGTTCTTC CASSSGLAGYNEQFF
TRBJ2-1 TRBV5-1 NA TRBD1 TGCGCCAGTATCCGGGACAGCGCCTTCCCTAGCTCCTACAATGAGCAGTTCTTC CASIRDSAFPSSYNEQFF
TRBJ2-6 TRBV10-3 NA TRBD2 TGTGCCAGTGGGACTAGCGGGGCCAACGTCCTGACTTTC CASGTSGANVLTF
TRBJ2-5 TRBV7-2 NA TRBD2 TGTGCCAGCAGCTTGACTAGCGGGAGTGTAGGGACCCAGTACTTC CASSLTSGSVGTQYF
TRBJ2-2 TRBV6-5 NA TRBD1 TGTGCCAGCAGGTTACAGGGGGAGGGGGAGCTGTTTTTT CASRLQGEGELFF
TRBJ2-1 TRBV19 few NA TGTGCCAGTAGTATTGAGTCGGTCGGGGGTGAGCAGTTCTTC CASSIESVGGEQFF
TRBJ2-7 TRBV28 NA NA TGTGCCAGCGTAGGCCCAGGTGATATTTACGAGCAGTACTTC CASVGPGDIYEQYF
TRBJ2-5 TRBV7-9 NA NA TGTGCCAGCAGCTTAGACAGGGGAGGCGAGACCCAGTACTTC CASSLDRGGETQYF
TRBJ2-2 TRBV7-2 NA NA TGTGCCAGCAGCCGTTACCAGGGGACCGGGGAGCTGTTTTTT CASSRYQGTGELFF
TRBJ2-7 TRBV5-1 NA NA TGCGCCAGCAGCCCCCGGACTGGCTCCTACGAGCAGTACTTC CASSPRTGSYEQYF
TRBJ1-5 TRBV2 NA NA TGTGCCAGCAGTGAACTCGGGATCGGCGGGGTGGGTCAGCCCCAGCATTTT CASSELGIGGVGQPQHF
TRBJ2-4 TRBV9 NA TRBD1 TGTGCCAGCAGCCTTGGGACAGACCGTGCCAAAAACATTCAGTACTTC CASSLGTDRAKNIQYF
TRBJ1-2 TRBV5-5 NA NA TGTGCCAGCAGCTTGGAATCCCGCTCAGGGTGGACGCGCTATGGCTACACCTTC CASSLESRSGWTRYGYTF
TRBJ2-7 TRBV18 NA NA TGTGCCAGCTCACCGACGGTGGAAGGGGCCTACGAGCAGTACTTC CASSPTVEGAYEQYF
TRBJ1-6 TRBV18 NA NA TGTGCCAGCTCACAGGACAGTAATTCACCCCTCCACTTT CASSQDSNSPLHF
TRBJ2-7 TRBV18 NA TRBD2 TGTGCCAGCTCACACAGCGGGGGGTACGAGCAGTACTTC CASSHSGGYEQYF
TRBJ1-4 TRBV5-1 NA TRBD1 TGCGCCAGCAGCTCGGACAGGGATGAAAAACTGTTTTTT CASSSDRDEKLFF
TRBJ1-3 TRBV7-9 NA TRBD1 TGTGCCAGCAGCCTCACAGGGGCCGGAAACACCATATATTTT CASSLTGAGNTIYF
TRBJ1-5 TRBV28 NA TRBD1 TGTGCCAGCAGTTTCAGGGGGCGAAGCAATCAGCCCCAGCATTTT CASSFRGRSNQPQHF
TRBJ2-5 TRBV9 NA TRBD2 TGTGCCAGCAGCGTAGGGACTAGCGGGAAGACTTACGAGACCCAGTACTTC CASSVGTSGKTYETQYF
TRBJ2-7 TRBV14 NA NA TGTGCCAGCCTTAAGGGGGGGACCTACGAGCAGTACTTC CASLKGGTYEQYF
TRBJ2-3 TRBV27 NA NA TGTGCCAGCAGTTTCGGACTAAACACAGATACGCAGTATTTT CASSFGLNTDTQYF
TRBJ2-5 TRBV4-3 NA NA TGCGCCAGCAGCCTTAGACAGGGAGGAGAGACCCAGTACTTC CASSLRQGGETQYF
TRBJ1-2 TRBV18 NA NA TGTGCCAGCTCACAAAGGCTGGGGCAGCGCTATGGCTACACCTTC CASSQRLGQRYGYTF
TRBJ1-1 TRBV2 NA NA TGTGCCAGCAGTGAGGGAGGGGGGCTTGAAGCTTTCTTT CASSEGGGLEAFF
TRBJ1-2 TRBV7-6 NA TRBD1 TGTGCCAGCAGCTCCTTACAGGGGGCGGATGGCTACACCTTC CASSSLQGADGYTF
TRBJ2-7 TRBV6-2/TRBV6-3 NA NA TGTGCCAGCAGTTACTGGCAGGGCGGCGAGCAGTACTTC CASSYWQGGEQYF
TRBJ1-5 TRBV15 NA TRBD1 TGTGCCACCAGCTCCCCCGGGACAGGACTGGGACATCAGCCCCAGCATTTT CATSSPGTGLGHQPQHF
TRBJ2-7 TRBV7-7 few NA TGTGCTAGCAGCCGATTCAGTGACAGCTCCTACGAGCAGTACTTC CASSRFSDSSYEQYF
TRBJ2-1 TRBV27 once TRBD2 TGTGCCAGCAGTAAGGCTAGCGGGGGGGCCAGAGAGCAGTTCTTC CASSKASGGAREQFF
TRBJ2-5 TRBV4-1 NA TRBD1 TGCGCCAGCAGCCAAGATCATGGACAGGGGGGGAAGACCCAGTACTTC CASSQDHGQGGKTQYF
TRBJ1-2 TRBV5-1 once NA TGCGCCAGCAGCTTACGAACCAGGGGACACCTCTATGGCTACACCTTC CASSLRTRGHLYGYTF
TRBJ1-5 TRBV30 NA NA TGTGCCTGGAGTGTAGATCGCGTCAATCAGCCCCAGCATTTT CAWSVDRVNQPQHF
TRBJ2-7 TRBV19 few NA TGTGCCAGTAGTATGGGGCTCCCCTACGAGCAGTACTTC CASSMGLPYEQYF
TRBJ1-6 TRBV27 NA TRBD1 TGTGCCAGCACCACGGGATGGGGGACAGGTGTGGTGTTTTCACCCCTCCACTTT CASTTGWGTGVVFSPLHF
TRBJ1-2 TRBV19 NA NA TGTGCCAGTAGTAGTATGGACTTCGTTGGAGAGGGCTACACCTTC CASSSMDFVGEGYTF
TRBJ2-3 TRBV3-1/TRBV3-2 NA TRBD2 TGTGCCAGCAGCCAGACTAGCCTGGATACGCAGTATTTT CASSQTSLDTQYF
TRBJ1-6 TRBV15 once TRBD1 TGTGCCACCAGCAGGGACAGGGATAATTCACCCCTCCACTTT CATSRDRDNSPLHF
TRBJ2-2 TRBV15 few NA TGTGCCACCAGCAGAGTTAGTGGCGGGACCGGGGAGCTGTTTTTT CATSRVSGGTGELFF
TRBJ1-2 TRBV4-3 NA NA TGCGCCAGCAGCCAAGTTGGGCAGGGGAAGAGTGGCTACACCTTC CASSQVGQGKSGYTF
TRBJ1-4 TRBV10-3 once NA TGTGCCATCGGGTCGGGCGGACGGGGTGAAAAACTGTTTTTT CAIGSGGRGEKLFF
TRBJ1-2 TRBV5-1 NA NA TGCGCCAGCAGCTTGCTTAGCTATGGCTACACCTTC CASSLLSYGYTF
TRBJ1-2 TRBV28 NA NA TGTGCCAGCAGTCTCTCGGGGAACTATGGCTACACCTTC CASSLSGNYGYTF
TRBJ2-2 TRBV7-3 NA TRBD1 TGTGCCAGCAGCCTGGACAGGGGGTGGACCGGGGAGCTGTTTTTT CASSLDRGWTGELFF
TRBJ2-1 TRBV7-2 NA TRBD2 TGTGCCAGCAGCTCCGGGGGACTATTTAGCAATGAGCAGTTCTTC CASSSGGLFSNEQFF
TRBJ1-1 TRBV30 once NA TGTGCCTGGAGTACGCGGATTGAAGCTTTCTTT CAWSTRIEAFF
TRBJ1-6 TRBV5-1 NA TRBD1 TGCGCCAGCAGCTTGGCCGGGACAGTAGGGAATTCACCCCTCCACTTT CASSLAGTVGNSPLHF
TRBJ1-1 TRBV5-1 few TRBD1 TGCGCCAGCAGCTTGGACAGGGGGAACACTGAAGCTTTCTTT CASSLDRGNTEAFF
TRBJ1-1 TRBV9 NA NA TGTGCCAGCAGCGTCGACTCGGGGATAACTGAAGCTTTCTTT CASSVDSGITEAFF
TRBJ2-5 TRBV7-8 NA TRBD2 TGTGCCAGCAGCTTAAGGACTAGCGGGGGATATGAGACCCAGTACTTC CASSLRTSGGYETQYF
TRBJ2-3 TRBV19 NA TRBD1 TGTGCCAGTAGTATAGGTGGGACAGGGATAAATACGCAGTATTTT CASSIGGTGINTQYF